This TCR beta chain is from a study of graft-versus-host responses after intestinal transplantation. The overall study: Multivisceral, liver-intestinal, or isolated intestinal transplants were received by the recipients. Each patient got anti-thymocyte globulin induction, then tacrolimus and steroids for approximately three years. Notes on the study in general: The study associated peak circulating GvH clone levels with early post-transplant HvG declines.

Germline CDR1 LNHNV, CDR2 YYDKDF (reference sequence). V gave up 0 bases and J gave up 1 base, with 6 bases separating them. The CDR3 covers 14 residues. Details on this clone: Its antigen is currently unknown.

The repertoire was sequenced with immunoSEQ multiplex PCR; TCRdb's copy has only in-frame clones and lacks some. The top ten clones hold roughly 0.26% of a sample with around 7,800 clones, over 95% of them seen once. This receptor was obtained from a human patient who received an intestinal transplant, so some T cells may come from the graft donor. Specimen: PBMCs, collected 23 days after intestinal transplant. The V call is TRBV15, the J call TRBJ1-2, with no clear D. The CDR3 loop is CATSRDRSNYGYTF. CDR3 in DNA: TGTGCCACCAGCAGAGATCGAAGTAACTATGGCTACACCTTC.